This passage covers 20 T cell receptor beta chains from one sample sequenced in a study of PD-L1 blockade in urothelial cancer (dated by TCRdb to 2016 to 2017). The library was produced with the immunoSEQ multiplex PCR assay. TCRdb took over this immuneACCESS table, retaining in-frame rearrangements with V and J assigned. Such tables are incomplete; in checked studies, under half of the missing clones stem from an unresolved V gene, and the remainder is unexplained. The sample data list tens of thousands of clones, and over 75% of these were observed just once. The ten largest clonotypes hold 3% to 4.5% of the sample. The sample in question was PBMCs, obtained around atezolizumab (anti-PD-L1) treatment. These receptors were obtained from a man between 65 and 85 years old with urothelial cancer.

This chain joins TRBV9 and TRBJ2-1; TRBD2 matches 10 bases. J lost 7 bases, V lost 2 bases, and 12 bases had no gene match. The germline gives CDR1 SGDLS, CDR2 YYNGEE. CDR3 length: 17 residues. The CDR3 nucleotides are TGTGCCAGCAGCGTGAGGGCCGAACTAGCGGGGTTGAATGAGCAGTTCTTC. This codes for CASSVRAELAGLNEQFF.

This clone was seen more than once but under ten times. V and J are TRBV7-3 and TRBJ2-7, with 9 bases fitting TRBD2. Per germline, CDR1 SGHTA and CDR2 FQGTGA. Germline trimming cut 2 bases from V and 1 base from J; bases unmatched to any gene: 3. The CDR3 length is 15 residues. CDR3 in amino acids: CASSLGGGGSYEQYF. The CDR3 bases are TGTGCCAGCAGCTTAGGCGGGGGGGGATCCTACGAGCAGTACTTC.

This rearrangement joins TRBV5-5 to TRBJ2-7, with 9 bases that match TRBD1. The CDR3 totals 15 residues. V was clipped by 1 base and J by 4 bases; unmatched bases: 6. Germline CDR1 SGHKS, CDR2 YYEKEE (reference sequence). The chain's CDR3 is CASSLTWDRAYEQYF. The CDR3 coding sequence is TGTGCCAGCAGCTTGACTTGGGACAGGGCGTACGAGCAGTACTTC.

V is TRBV5-4 and J is TRBJ1-1, with TRBD1 matching over 8 bases. This CDR3 is 14 amino acids long. Germline CDR1 reads SGHNT; CDR2 reads YYREEE (reference sequence). V lost 3 bases to trimming and J lost 4 bases; unmatched junction nucleotides: 5. The CDR3 nucleotides are TGTGCCAGCAGCTCGTCCGACAGGGGCACTGAAGCTTTCTTT. Its protein is CASSSSDRGTEAFF.

V and J are TRBV19 and TRBJ1-2; TRBD1 is a possible D gene (5 bases). The CDR3 covers 13 residues. Germline values: CDR1 LNHDA, CDR2 SQIVND (reference sequence). Deletions cut 7 bases from V and 5 bases from J, with 14 bases between. This CDR3 is CASTVEGRYGYTF. The CDR3 nucleotides read TGTGCCAGTACTGTGGAGGGGAGGTATGGCTACACCTTC.

The chain is built from TRBV5-1 and TRBJ2-7, with D tentatively TRBD2 (5 bases). CDR1 is SGHRS and CDR2 is YFSETQ in the germline V gene. This CDR3 region has 11 residues. Trimming took off 8 bases at V and 7 bases at J, with 13 bases between the two ends. Written as DNA, the CDR3 is TGCGCCAGAGGATCCCCGGGGGAGCAGTACTTC. This codes for CARGSPGEQYF.

The CDR3: CASSQQGQGDEQYF. The CDR3 bases are TGTGCCAGCAGCCAGCAGGGGCAGGGGGACGAGCAGTACTTC. The chain has TRBV7-9 and TRBJ2-7; 7 bases map to TRBD1. Germline-derived CDR1 and CDR2 are SEHNR and FQNEAQ (reference sequence). V lost 5 bases and J lost 5; bases outside the gene matches: 9. The CDR3 covers 14 residues.

The J gene is TRBJ1-1, the V gene TRBV29-1, with 7 bases matching TRBD1. Germline CDR1 SQVTM, CDR2 ANQGSEA. The ends lost 3 bases at V and 5 bases at J; junction bases unmatched: 9. The CDR3 extends over 14 amino acids. The CDR3: CSVEETTGATEAFF. In nucleotides, the CDR3 is TGCAGCGTTGAGGAAACTACAGGGGCAACTGAAGCTTTCTTT.

The V gene is TRBV18, the J gene TRBJ2-3; 10 nucleotides align to TRBD1. V shed 4 bases, J shed 4 bases, and the junction held 5 bases outside the gene matches. The CDR3 is 15 residues long. Germline loops: CDR1 KGHSH, CDR2 LQKENI. CDR3 in amino acids: CASSRQGQGSDTQYF. The DNA for the CDR3 is TGTGCCAGCTCACGGCAGGGACAGGGGTCAGATACGCAGTATTTT. Based on the CDR3 plus reference TRBV18 and TRBJ2-3, the full variable domain is NAGVMQNPRHLVRRRGQEARLRCSPMKGHSHVYWYRQLPEEGLKFMVYLQKENIIDESGMPKERFSAEFPKEGPSILRIQQVVRGDSAAYFCASSRQGQGSDTQYFGPGTRLTVL.

This chain uses TRBV2 with TRBJ2-3, with unresolved D. The V end was cut by 4 bases, the J end by 2 bases, with 4 bases between. Germline values: CDR1 SNHLY, CDR2 FYNNEI. The CDR3 has 12 residues. CDR3 DNA: TGTGCCAGCAGTGCGGTCACAGATACGCAGTATTTT. Its protein is CASSAVTDTQYF.

The gene calls are TRBV5-1 and TRBJ1-1; 8 positions match TRBD1. Germline-derived CDR1 and CDR2 are SGHRS and YFSETQ. This CDR3 region has 15 residues. The V gene end was trimmed by 3 bases and the J gene end by 4 bases; junction bases not matched to a gene: 8. CDR3 in DNA: TGCGCCAGCAGCTCTGAGGCAGGGGGCGTCACTGAAGCTTTCTTT. It yields the protein CASSSEAGGVTEAFF.

A single count supports this clone. V and J are TRBV28 and TRBJ2-1; possible D gene TRBD1, 7 bases. The germline gives CDR1 MDHEN, CDR2 SYDVKM. Trimming took 5 bases from V and 3 from J, leaving 20 bases between them. This CDR3 contains 17 residues. DNA of the CDR3: TGTGCCAGCAGTCCTCTCAGGGGGGTAGATATCTACAATGAGCAGTTCTTC. Encoded protein: CASSPLRGVDIYNEQFF.

The gene calls are TRBV7-2 and TRBJ2-7, with 7 bases identical to TRBD2. The J segment lost 5 bases and the V segment lost 1 base, leaving 11 bases of the junction unmatched. This CDR3 region has 16 residues. Germline CDR1 and CDR2: SGHTA and FQGNSA. CDR3 sequence: CASSLDWRERSHEQYF. The CDR3 DNA reads TGTGCCAGCAGCTTAGATTGGCGGGAGAGGTCCCACGAGCAGTACTTC. The variable domain in full, with the rest retrieved from reference TRBV7-2 and TRBJ2-7, is GAGVSQSPSNKVTEKGKDVELRCDPISGHTALYWYRQSLGQGLEFLIYFQGNSAPDKSGLPSDRFSAERTGGSVSTLTIQRTQQEDSAVYLCASSLDWRERSHEQYFGPGTRLTVT.

The chain combines TRBV20-1 with TRBJ2-1; TRBD1 matches at 8 bases. V gave up 7 bases and J gave up 4 bases; unmatched junction bases: 0. This CDR3 region has 11 residues. Germline V lookup: CDR1 DFQATT, CDR2 SNEGSKA (reference sequence). DNA of the CDR3: TGCAGTGGACAGGGGTACAATGAGCAGTTCTTC. Translated, it gives CSGQGYNEQFF.

The chain joins TRBV7-2 to TRBJ2-3; 8 bases match TRBD2. The ends lost 4 bases at V and 4 bases at J; junction bases unmatched: 7. The CDR3 totals 15 residues. The germline V gene has CDR1 SGHTA and CDR2 FQGNSA. This CDR3 reads CASSSAGGVADTQYF. CDR3 sequence (DNA): TGTGCCAGCAGCTCAGCCGGGGGGGTGGCAGATACGCAGTATTTT.

The CDR3 loop reads CASSLEGPRGEQYF. The CDR3 bases are TGTGCCAGCAGCTTAGAGGGCCCCAGGGGCGAGCAGTACTTC. V gene TRBV11-1 combines with J gene TRBJ2-7, with D possibly TRBD1 on 6 matching bases. The CDR3 totals 14 residues. V gave up 1 base and J gave up 6 bases, with 13 bases separating them. Germline V gene data show CDR1 as SGHAT and CDR2 as FQDESV (reference sequence).

The sample holds a few counts of this clone. The rearrangement links TRBV27 to TRBJ2-1; no firm D call. Germline values: CDR1 MNHEY, CDR2 SMNVEV (reference sequence). This CDR3 region has 15 residues. Trimming cost V 4 bases and J 0 bases, with 10 bases left between them. The CDR3 loop reads CASSWPDTSYNEQFF. In DNA, the CDR3 is TGTGCCAGCAGTTGGCCCGACACCTCCTACAATGAGCAGTTCTTC.

The chain uses TRBV4-3 and TRBJ1-1; 7 nucleotides line up with TRBD1. V dropped 3 bases and J dropped 0; count of bases not matched to a gene: 4. Germline V CDR1 and CDR2: LGHNA, YSLEER. This CDR3 has 15 residues. For the CDR3, the DNA is TGCGCCAGCAGCCAGCTGGGACAGATGAACACTGAAGCTTTCTTT. It encodes CASSQLGQMNTEAFF.

CDR3 in DNA: TGTGCCAGCACCATTTCATATGGACAAGCCTACGAGCAGTACTTC. This gives the protein CASTISYGQAYEQYF. The chain is built from TRBV7-2 and TRBJ2-7; a weak D match, TRBD1 (5 bases). CDR1 is SGHTA, CDR2 FQGNSA, per germline. The CDR3 has 15 residues. The V end lost 7 bases, the J end lost 2 bases, and 18 bases lay between the germline ends.

The J gene is TRBJ2-1, the V gene TRBV5-4, with 7 bases fitting TRBD2. Germline V gene lookup returns CDR1 SGHNT and CDR2 YYREEE (reference sequence). The CDR3 is made up of 17 amino acids. The V gene end was trimmed by 4 bases and the J gene end by 9 bases; junction bases not matched to a gene: 19. The CDR3 DNA reads as TGTGCCAGCAGCCTACCTGGGGGGGGATTAGGAAGGGGTGAGCAGTTCTTC. This gives the protein CASSLPGGGLGRGEQFF.